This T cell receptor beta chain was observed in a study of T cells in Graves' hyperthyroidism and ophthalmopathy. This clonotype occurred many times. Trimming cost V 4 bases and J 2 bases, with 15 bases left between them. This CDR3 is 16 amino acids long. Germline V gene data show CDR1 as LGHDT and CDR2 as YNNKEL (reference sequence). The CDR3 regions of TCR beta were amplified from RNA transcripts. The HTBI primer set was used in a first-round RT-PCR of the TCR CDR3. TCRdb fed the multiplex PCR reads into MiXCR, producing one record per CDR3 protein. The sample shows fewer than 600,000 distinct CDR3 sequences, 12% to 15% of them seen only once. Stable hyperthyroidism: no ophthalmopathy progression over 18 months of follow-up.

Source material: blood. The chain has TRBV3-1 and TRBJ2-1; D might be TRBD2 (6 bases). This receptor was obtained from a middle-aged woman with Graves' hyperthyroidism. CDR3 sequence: CASSPLLANTYNEQFF. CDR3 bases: TGTGCCAGCAGCCCCTTACTAGCTAATACCTACAATGAGCAGTTCTTC.